The 21 T cell receptor beta chains in this list originate from one sample, sequenced in a study of metastatic and nonmetastatic thyroid tumors (dated by TCRdb to about 2020). No patient had received any treatment before thyroid surgery. The library was generated by PCR. The sequencing machine was an Illumina HiSeq 4000. In-frame beta chains were kept once TCRdb had trimmed the public reads at Q25 with fastp and called clones with MiXCR. The sample profile shows about 14,000 clones; under 25% of them were found once. Clones ranked in the top ten supply approximately 8% of the sample. Sequencing was performed on blood. The receptors stem from a female donor with papillary thyroid cancer or a benign thyroid nodule (not recorded which). Some clones in this sample may be carry-over from other donors' samples.

The chain joins TRBV5-1 to TRBJ2-2; D tentatively fits TRBD1 or TRBD2 (5 bases each). The CDR3 consists of 17 residues. The ends were cut back, 2 bases at V and 4 bases at J, with 18 bases in the middle. Germline assignment: CDR1 SGHRS and CDR2 YFSETQ. CDR3 in DNA: TGCGCCAGCAGCTTAGGCCACCGGGACCCGAGCACCGGGGAGCTGTTTTTT. It yields the protein CASSLGHRDPSTGELFF.

In its sample, this clone was seen many times. The rearrangement joins TRBV20-1 to TRBJ1-5; D remains ambiguous. Germline values: CDR1 DFQATT, CDR2 SNEGSKA (reference sequence). V was trimmed by 3 bases and J by 3 bases, leaving 9 bases between them. The length of the CDR3 is 13 residues. In DNA form, the CDR3 reads TGCAGTGCTAGTTACAGTTACAATCAGCCCCAGCATTTT. Protein sequence: CSASYSYNQPQHF.

By share, this clone ranks as medium-sized. This sequence joins TRBV2 and TRBJ2-7, with D possibly matching TRBD1 (5 bases). The CDR3 covers 12 residues. Trimming removed 5 bases from V and 7 bases from J, with 12 bases in between. The germline CDR1 and CDR2 sequences are SNHLY and FYNNEI. Here the CDR3 DNA reads TGTGCCAGCAGTAGGGGCCGGTCGGAGCAGTACTTC. Translated: CASSRGRSEQYF. Combining the CDR3 with reference TRBV2 and TRBJ2-7 gives the whole variable domain EPEVTQTPSHQVTQMGQEVILRCVPISNHLYFYWYRQILGQKVEFLVSFYNNEISEKSEIFDDQFSVERPDGSNFTLKIRSTKLEDSAMYFCASSRGRSEQYFGPGTRLTVT.

This clone was observed a few times. V usage is TRBV11-3 and J usage is TRBJ2-7; D uncertain. CDR3 length: 12 amino acids. From germline, CDR1 is SGHNT and CDR2 YENEEA. The V end lost 5 bases, the J end lost 2 bases, and 7 bases lay between the germline ends. This CDR3 reads CASSTSTYEQYF. In nucleotides, the CDR3 is TGTGCCAGCAGCACATCGACCTACGAGCAGTACTTC.

This chain connects TRBV6-2 or TRBV6-3 to TRBJ2-2; 9 bases line up with TRBD2. Trimming took 7 bases from V and 5 from J; bases not matched to a gene: 8. CDR3 size: 15 residues. Germline V CDR1 and CDR2: MNHEY, SVGEGT. In nucleotides, the CDR3 is TGTGCCAGCATCGGGTTAGCGGGAGATACCGGGGAGCTGTTTTTT. Residues: CASIGLAGDTGELFF.

About this clone itself: One junction end disagrees with the germline gene, perhaps due to a read error. V and J are TRBV7-8 and TRBJ1-1; 8 bases fit TRBD1. From germline, CDR1 is SGHVS and CDR2 FQNEAQ. The CDR3 contains 13 residues. CDR3 DNA sequence: TGTGACAGCAGCGGGGAGGACAGGGCCCAAGCTTTCTTT. Amino acid sequence: CDSSGEDRAQAFF. The entire variable domain, with the rest obtained from reference TRBV7-8 and TRBJ1-1, is as follows: GAGVSQSPRYKVAKRGQDVALRCDPISGHVSLFWYQQALGQGPEFLTYFQNEAQLDKSGLPSDRFFAERPEGSVSTLKIQRTQQEDSAVYLCDSSGEDRAQAFFGQGTRLTVV.

This clone was observed many times. The chain links TRBV18 to TRBJ1-2; maybe TRBD1 (5 bases). The V end lost 0 bases, the J end lost 0 bases, and 8 bases lay between the germline ends. The length of the CDR3 is 15 residues. Germline CDR1 KGHSH, CDR2 LQKENI. The CDR3 here is CASSPPSRANYGYTF. In DNA, the CDR3 is TGTGCCAGCTCACCACCGTCCAGGGCTAACTATGGCTACACCTTC.

As to this clone: This may come from a read error, since a much larger clone is one base off. The CDR3 loop reads CASSLALAGGRETHYF. The CDR3 DNA is TGTGCCAGCAGCTTGGCTCTAGCGGGGGGCAGGGAGACCCATTACTTC. The chain recombines TRBV5-5 with TRBJ2-5; 11 bases map to TRBD2. The CDR3 is made up of 16 amino acids. Germline CDR1 is SGHKS and CDR2 is YYEKEE (reference sequence).

This clone was observed many times. The chain combines TRBV18 with TRBJ1-2; perhaps TRBD1 as D (6 bases). V lost 3 bases, J lost 2 bases, and 16 bases lay in between. The CDR3 totals 16 residues. Germline CDR1 is KGHSH and CDR2 is LQKENI. CDR3 in DNA: TGTGCCAGCTCACCGTCCCAGGGGCAACTCAACTATGGCTACACCTTC. Amino acid sequence: CASSPSQGQLNYGYTF. The variable domain in full, with the rest retrieved from reference TRBV18 and TRBJ1-2, is NAGVMQNPRHLVRRRGQEARLRCSPMKGHSHVYWYRQLPEEGLKFMVYLQKENIIDESGMPKERFSAEFPKEGPSILRIQQVVRGDSAAYFCASSPSQGQLNYGYTFGSGTRLTVV.

V gene TRBV7-8 combines with J gene TRBJ2-3; 8 bases match TRBD1. With V trimmed by 5 bases and J by 1 base, 5 bases remained unmatched. The CDR3 is 15 residues long. Germline V lookup: CDR1 SGHVS, CDR2 FQNEAQ. The CDR3 here is CASSPDRGCTDTQYF. In nucleotides, the CDR3 is TGTGCCAGCAGCCCTGACAGGGGCTGCACAGATACGCAGTATTTT.

V gene TRBV5-1 combines with J gene TRBJ1-1; D ambiguous. Per germline, CDR1 SGHRS and CDR2 YFSETQ. This CDR3 comprises 12 residues. Between the trimmed V and J ends, which lost 5 bases and 1 base, there was a span of 6 bases. The CDR3 coding sequence is TGCGCCAGCAGATACGAGAACACTGAAGCTTTCTTT. This gives the protein CASRYENTEAFF.

In its sample, this clone ranks as medium-sized. This rearrangement joins TRBV5-1 to TRBJ1-2; tentatively, D is TRBD1 (6 bases). The CDR3 extends over 15 amino acids. Germline V lookup: CDR1 SGHRS, CDR2 YFSETQ. The V gene lost 4 bases and the J gene lost 3 bases, with 16 bases spanning the gap. The CDR3 DNA reads as TGCGCCAGCAGCATAACCCCAGGGGAATACTATGGCTACACCTTC. Amino acid sequence: CASSITPGEYYGYTF.

With respect to this clone: A much larger clone sits a single nucleotide away, making a read error possible. This chain links TRBV27 with TRBJ2-1; weak D call: TRBD2 (5 bases). In germline, CDR1 is MNHEY, CDR2 SMNVEV (reference sequence). There are 15 residues in the CDR3. The CDR3 DNA follows: TGTGCCAGCAGTCCGCTACAGAACCGTCGGGATGAGCAGTCCTTC. Its translation: CASSPLQNRRDEQSF.

This clone was recorded many times. The gene calls are TRBV5-1 and TRBJ2-5; TRBD1 might be the D (5 bases). V lost 0 bases and J 5 bases, leaving 14 bases between the germline ends. This CDR3 contains 15 residues. The germline V gene has CDR1 SGHRS and CDR2 YFSETQ. In nucleotides, the CDR3 is TGCGCCAGCAGCTTGGGTTCAGGGAAGGGCGAGACCCAGTACTTC. As protein: CASSLGSGKGETQYF.

This clone was recorded at least ten times. This may be a read error: a much more frequent sequence differs by one nucleotide. The same CDR3 is also encoded by other DNA sequences in this sample. This chain joins TRBV20-1 and TRBJ2-7, with a weak D call TRBD1 (6 bases). The germline CDR1 and CDR2 sequences are DFQATT and SNEGSKA (reference sequence). The CDR3 contains 12 residues. V shed 3 bases and J shed 7 bases, with 13 bases lying between them. In nucleotides, the CDR3 is TGCAGTGCTAGGGACCAGGGGAGAGAGCAGTACTTC. It yields the protein CSARDQGREQYF.

This clone showed up many times. The V call is TRBV11-2, the J call TRBJ2-2; no clear D. Trimming removed 2 bases from V and 6 bases from J, with 7 bases in between. Germline V gives CDR1 SGHAT, CDR2 FQNNGV. CDR3 length equals 13 residues. The DNA for the CDR3 is TGTGCCAGCAGCTTACAGGAATCCGGGGAGCTGTTTTTT. Residues: CASSLQESGELFF.

This clone was seen ten or more times. The V gene is TRBV7-9, the J gene TRBJ2-1; 12 bases line up with TRBD2. The CDR3 covers 16 residues. The germline gives CDR1 SEHNR, CDR2 FQNEAQ (reference sequence). V lost 4 bases to trimming and J lost 8 bases; unmatched junction nucleotides: 9. The CDR3, as DNA: TGTGCCAGCAGCTGGGATCCGGGACTAGCGGGTTATGAGCAGTTCTTC. Translated: CASSWDPGLAGYEQFF. Drawing the rest from reference TRBV7-9 and TRBJ2-1, the complete variable domain is DTGVSQNPRHKITKRGQNVTFRCDPISEHNRLYWYRQTLGQGPEFLTYFQNEAQLEKSRLLSDRFSAERPKGSFSTLEIQRTEQGDSAMYLCASSWDPGLAGYEQFFGPGTRLTVL.

This clone was counted ten times or more. This sample includes further DNA sequences coding for the same CDR3. The V gene is TRBV11-2, the J gene TRBJ2-5; the match to TRBD2 covers 14 bases. Unmatched junction bases numbered 4, after V lost 5 bases and J lost 2 bases. The CDR3 is 16 amino acids. The germline V gene encodes CDR1 SGHAT and CDR2 FQNNGV. CDR3 sequence (DNA): TGTGCCAGCAGCGCGGGACTAGCGGGAGCGCAAGAGACCCAGTACTTC. It translates to CASSAGLAGAQETQYF.

The V gene is TRBV20-1, the J gene TRBJ1-6, with D possibly matching TRBD1 (5 bases). Germline CDR1 and CDR2: DFQATT and SNEGSKA (reference sequence). V was shortened by 1 base and J by 4 bases, with 17 bases between the two germline ends. The CDR3 runs to 17 residues. DNA for the CDR3: TGCAGTGCTAGAGGTCGGTCGGACAAAACTTATAATTCACCCCTCCACTTT. This translates into CSARGRSDKTYNSPLHF.

The chain couples TRBV12-3 or TRBV12-4 to TRBJ2-7, with D possibly called TRBD1 or TRBD2 (5 bases each). This CDR3 contains 15 residues. V lost 5 bases, J lost 2 bases, and 16 bases lay in between. The CDR3 loop reads CASSPGWGSTYEQYF. Written as DNA, the CDR3 is TGTGCCAGCAGTCCCGGTTGGGGGTCTACCTACGAGCAGTACTTC.

The J gene is TRBJ2-7, the V gene TRBV20-1; 8 bases line up with TRBD1. The V segment lost 6 bases and the J segment 0 bases; nucleotides outside the gene matches: 10. The CDR3 is made up of 15 amino acids. CDR1 and CDR2 (germline): DFQATT, SNEGSKA (reference sequence). The CDR3 is CSADRQGIDSYEQYF. CDR3 coding DNA: TGCAGTGCCGATCGACAGGGGATCGACTCCTACGAGCAGTACTTC.